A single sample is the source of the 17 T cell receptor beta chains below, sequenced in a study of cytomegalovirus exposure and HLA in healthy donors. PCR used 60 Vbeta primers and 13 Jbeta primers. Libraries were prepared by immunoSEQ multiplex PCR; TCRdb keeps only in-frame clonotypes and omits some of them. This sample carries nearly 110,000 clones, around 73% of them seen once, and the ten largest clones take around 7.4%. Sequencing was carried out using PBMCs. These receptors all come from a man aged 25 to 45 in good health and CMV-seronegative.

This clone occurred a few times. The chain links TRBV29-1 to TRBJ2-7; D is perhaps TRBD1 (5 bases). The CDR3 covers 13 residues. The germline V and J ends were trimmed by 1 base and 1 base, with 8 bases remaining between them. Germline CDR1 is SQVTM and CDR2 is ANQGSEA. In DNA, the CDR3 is TGCAGCGTTGAAGGGGGCAGATCCTACGAGCAGTACTTC. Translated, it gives CSVEGGRSYEQYF.

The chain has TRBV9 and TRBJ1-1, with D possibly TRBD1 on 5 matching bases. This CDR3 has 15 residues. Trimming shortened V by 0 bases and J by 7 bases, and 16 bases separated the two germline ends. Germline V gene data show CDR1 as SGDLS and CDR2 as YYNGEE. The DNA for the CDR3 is TGTGCCAGCAGCGTAGTGCTCGGCGGGGACGGTGAAGCTTTCTTT. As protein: CASSVVLGGDGEAFF.

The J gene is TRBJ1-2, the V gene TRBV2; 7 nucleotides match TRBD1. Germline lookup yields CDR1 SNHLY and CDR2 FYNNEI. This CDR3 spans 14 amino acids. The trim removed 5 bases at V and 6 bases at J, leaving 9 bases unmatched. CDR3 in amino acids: CASSSDRETDGYTF. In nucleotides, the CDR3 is TGTGCCAGCAGTAGCGACAGGGAAACGGATGGCTACACCTTC.

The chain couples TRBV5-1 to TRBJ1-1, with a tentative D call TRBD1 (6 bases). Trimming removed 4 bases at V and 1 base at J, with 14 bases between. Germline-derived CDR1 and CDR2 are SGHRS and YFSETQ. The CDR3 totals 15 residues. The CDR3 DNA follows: TGCGCCAGCAGCCCCCCCGGACAGCCGAACACTGAAGCTTTCTTT. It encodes CASSPPGQPNTEAFF.

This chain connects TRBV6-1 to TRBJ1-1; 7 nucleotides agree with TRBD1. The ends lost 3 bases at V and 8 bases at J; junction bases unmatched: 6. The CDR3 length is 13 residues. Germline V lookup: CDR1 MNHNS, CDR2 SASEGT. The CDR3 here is CASSEVRQGEAFF. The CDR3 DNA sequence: TGTGCCAGCAGTGAGGTCCGACAGGGAGAAGCTTTCTTT.

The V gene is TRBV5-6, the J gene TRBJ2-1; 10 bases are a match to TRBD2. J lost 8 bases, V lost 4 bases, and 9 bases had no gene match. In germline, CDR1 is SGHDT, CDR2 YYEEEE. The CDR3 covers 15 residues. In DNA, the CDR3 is TGTGCCAGCAGCGGGTCTAGCGGGAGTAGCGATGAGCAGTTCTTC. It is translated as CASSGSSGSSDEQFF.

Here the CDR3 DNA reads TGTGCCAGCAGGGAAGGGACAGGAAACTACGAGCAGTACTTC. It is translated as CASREGTGNYEQYF. This sequence joins TRBV11-2 and TRBJ2-7, with 8 bases matching TRBD1. V dropped 6 bases and J dropped 3; count of bases not matched to a gene: 7. The CDR3 covers 14 residues. Germline V gene data show CDR1 as SGHAT and CDR2 as FQNNGV.

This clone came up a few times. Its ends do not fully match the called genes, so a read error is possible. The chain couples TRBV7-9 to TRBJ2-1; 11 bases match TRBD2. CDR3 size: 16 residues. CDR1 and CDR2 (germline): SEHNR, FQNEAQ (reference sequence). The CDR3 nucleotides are TGTTCCAGCAGCTTACCCATAGCGGGGGGGTCCTTTGAGCAGTTCTTC. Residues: CSSSLPIAGGSFEQFF.

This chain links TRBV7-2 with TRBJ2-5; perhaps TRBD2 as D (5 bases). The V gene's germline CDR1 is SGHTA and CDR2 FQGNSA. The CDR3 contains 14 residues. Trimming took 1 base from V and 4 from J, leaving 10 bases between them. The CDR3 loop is CASSLGGGSETQYF. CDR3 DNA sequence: TGTGCCAGCAGCTTAGGAGGAGGTTCAGAGACCCAGTACTTC.

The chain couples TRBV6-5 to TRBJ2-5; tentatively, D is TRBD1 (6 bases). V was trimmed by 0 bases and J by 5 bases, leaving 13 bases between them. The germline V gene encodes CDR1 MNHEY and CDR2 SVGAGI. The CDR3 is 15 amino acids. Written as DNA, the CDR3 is TGTGCCAGCAGTTACTCGGGCAGGGGTTGGGAGACCCAGTACTTC. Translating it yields CASSYSGRGWETQYF.

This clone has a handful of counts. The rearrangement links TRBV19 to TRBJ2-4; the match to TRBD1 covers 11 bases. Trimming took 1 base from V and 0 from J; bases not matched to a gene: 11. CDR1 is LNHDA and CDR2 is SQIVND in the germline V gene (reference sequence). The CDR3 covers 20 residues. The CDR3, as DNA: TGTGCCAGTAGTATAGGGGAAGAGGACAGGGGGCTATTAGCCAAAAACATTCAGTACTTC. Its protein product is CASSIGEEDRGLLAKNIQYF.

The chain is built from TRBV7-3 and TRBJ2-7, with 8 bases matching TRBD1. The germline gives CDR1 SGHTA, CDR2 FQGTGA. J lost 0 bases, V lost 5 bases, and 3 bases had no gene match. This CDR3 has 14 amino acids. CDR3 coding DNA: TGTGCCAGCAGCCCCGGGACAGGCTCCTACGAGCAGTACTTC. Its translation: CASSPGTGSYEQYF.

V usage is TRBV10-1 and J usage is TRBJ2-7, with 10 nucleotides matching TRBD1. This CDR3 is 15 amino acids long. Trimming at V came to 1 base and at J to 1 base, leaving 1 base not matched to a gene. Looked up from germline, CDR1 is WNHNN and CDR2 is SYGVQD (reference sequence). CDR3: CASSEWDRGSYEQYF. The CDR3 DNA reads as TGCGCCAGCAGTGAGTGGGACAGGGGATCCTACGAGCAGTACTTC.

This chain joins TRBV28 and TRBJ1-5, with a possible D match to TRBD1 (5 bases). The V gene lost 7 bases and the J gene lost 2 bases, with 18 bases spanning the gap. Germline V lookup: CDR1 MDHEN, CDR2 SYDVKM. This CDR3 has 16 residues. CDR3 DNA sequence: TGTGCCAGCATAGGTAGGGGCGCGGGAGGCAATCAGCCCCAGCATTTT. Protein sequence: CASIGRGAGGNQPQHF.

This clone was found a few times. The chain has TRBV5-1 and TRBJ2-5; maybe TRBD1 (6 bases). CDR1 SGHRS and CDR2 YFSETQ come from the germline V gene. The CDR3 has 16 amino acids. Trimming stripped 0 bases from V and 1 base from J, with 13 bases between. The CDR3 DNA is TGCGCCAGCAGCTTGGGAGTTCTGGGGGCCCAAGAGACCCAGTACTTC. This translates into CASSLGVLGAQETQYF.

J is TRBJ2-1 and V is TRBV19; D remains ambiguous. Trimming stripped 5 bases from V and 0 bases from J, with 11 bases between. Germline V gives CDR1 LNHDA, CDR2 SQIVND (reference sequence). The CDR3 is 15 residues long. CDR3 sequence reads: CASSHLRSSYNEQFF. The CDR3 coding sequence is TGTGCCAGTAGTCACCTCCGGAGCTCCTACAATGAGCAGTTCTTC.

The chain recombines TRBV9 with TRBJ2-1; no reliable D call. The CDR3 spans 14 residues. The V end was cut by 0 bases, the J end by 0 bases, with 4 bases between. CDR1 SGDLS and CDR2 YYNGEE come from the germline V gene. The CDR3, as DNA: TGTGCCAGCAGCGTAGCGAGCTCCTACAATGAGCAGTTCTTC. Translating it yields CASSVASSYNEQFF. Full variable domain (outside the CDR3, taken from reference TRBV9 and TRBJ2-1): DSGVTQTPKHLITATGQRVTLRCSPRSGDLSVYWYQQSLDQGLQFLIQYYNGEERAKGNILERFSAQQFPDLHSELNLSSLELGDSALYFCASSVASSYNEQFFGPGTRLTVL.